The next 20 T cell receptor beta chains were all read from a single sample in a study of cytomegalovirus exposure and HLA in healthy donors. 13 Jbeta primers and 60 Vbeta primers were used for the PCR. The repertoire was sequenced with immunoSEQ multiplex PCR; TCRdb's copy has only in-frame clones and lacks some. The sample consists of about 150,000 clones, around 80% of them appearing once. Sequencing was performed on PBMCs. The receptors derive from a boy aged 2-9 years in good health and CMV-seronegative.

The J gene is TRBJ1-1, the V gene TRBV2, with a possible D match to TRBD1 (6 bases). The CDR3 length is 14 residues. CDR1 is SNHLY, CDR2 FYNNEI, per germline. Trimming took 6 bases from V and 3 from J, leaving 14 bases between them. The DNA for the CDR3 is TGTGCCAGCAGGAGGGTCGCAGGGGACACTGAAGCTTTCTTT. Amino acids: CASRRVAGDTEAFF.

The chain uses TRBV5-4 and TRBJ2-5, with TRBD2 as a possible D gene (7 bases). The length of the CDR3 is 15 residues. The V gene lost 0 bases and the J gene lost 5 bases, with 14 bases spanning the gap. CDR1 and CDR2 (germline): SGHNT, YYREEE (reference sequence). As DNA, the CDR3 is TGTGCCAGCAGCTTGGGGAGGGGAGGGGGGGAGACCCAGTACTTC. This translates into CASSLGRGGGETQYF.

In its sample, this clone was seen a few times. V is TRBV6-4 and J is TRBJ2-3; 8 positions match TRBD2. The trim removed 3 bases at V and 1 base at J, leaving 3 bases unmatched. Looked up from germline, CDR1 is MRHNA and CDR2 is SNTAGT. The CDR3 is 15 amino acids. The CDR3 bases are TGTGCCAGCAGTGAAAAAGCGGGAGGCACAGATACGCAGTATTTT. This gives the protein CASSEKAGGTDTQYF.

The genes are TRBV12-5 and TRBJ1-6; tentatively, D is TRBD1 (6 bases). CDR1 and CDR2 (germline): LGHNT, FRNRAP. The CDR3 runs to 16 residues. V gave up 0 bases and J gave up 6 bases, with 12 bases separating them. Written as DNA, the CDR3 is TGTGCTAGTGGTTTGGTAATCCGGACAGCTAATTCACCCCTCCACTTT. It codes for CASGLVIRTANSPLHF.

The chain combines TRBV20-1 with TRBJ1-2, with D possibly matching TRBD1 (6 bases). Germline V lookup: CDR1 DFQATT, CDR2 SNEGSKA (reference sequence). V lost 4 bases to trimming and J lost 7 bases, with 10 bases between them. The CDR3 is 11 residues long. Here the CDR3 DNA reads TGCAGTGCTACACAGGGTAGTGGCTACACCTTC. Translated, it gives CSATQGSGYTF.

This clone has ten or more counts. In DNA, the CDR3 is TGTGCCAGCAGTGAGACAGGGAGCGAGCAGTACTTC. This gives the protein CASSETGSEQYF. V is TRBV25-1 and J is TRBJ2-7; 7 bases are a match to TRBD1. Germline loops: CDR1 MGHDK, CDR2 SYGVNS. This CDR3 has 12 residues. V shed 3 bases, J shed 6 bases, and the junction held 2 bases outside the gene matches.

The chain has TRBV4-1 and TRBJ2-3; no firm D call. The CDR3 length is 12 residues. V was trimmed by 5 bases and J by 7 bases, leaving 10 bases between them. The germline V gene encodes CDR1 MGHRA and CDR2 YSYEKL. The CDR3 DNA reads as TGCGCCAGCAGCTTGTCCGGGTATACGCAGTATTTT. The encoded protein is CASSLSGYTQYF.

The chain couples TRBV6-5 to TRBJ1-2, with TRBD1 matching over 7 bases. V shed 4 bases, J shed 3 bases, and the junction held 11 bases outside the gene matches. The CDR3 runs 16 residues. Germline V gives CDR1 MNHEY, CDR2 SVGAGI. The CDR3 nucleotides are TGTGCCAGCAGTTTCACCAGCGGAGGGGGCGACTATGGCTACACCTTC. It codes for CASSFTSGGGDYGYTF.

The rearrangement links TRBV6-4 to TRBJ1-1, with 7 bases fitting TRBD1. The V segment lost 6 bases and the J segment 3 bases; nucleotides outside the gene matches: 7. Germline loops: CDR1 MRHNA, CDR2 SNTAGT. The CDR3 totals 14 residues. In nucleotides, the CDR3 is TGTGCCAGCAGGGCCGGGACAGCGTACACTGAAGCTTTCTTT. Translating it yields CASRAGTAYTEAFF.

This clone was seen more than once but under ten times. This rearrangement joins TRBV19 to TRBJ1-2; TRBD1 agrees at 7 bases. This CDR3 is built from 15 residues. V was pared by 2 bases and J by 7 bases, with 10 bases of the junction left unmatched. Germline loops: CDR1 LNHDA, CDR2 SQIVND (reference sequence). CDR3 in DNA: TGTGCCAGTAGTATACCCCGACAGGGTCAAATTGGCTACACCTTC. Translation: CASSIPRQGQIGYTF.

This chain connects TRBV2 to TRBJ2-7, with TRBD1 matching 9 bases. CDR3 length: 14 residues. V trimming: 11 bases; J trimming: 2 bases; junction bases outside the gene matches: 10. Germline V gives CDR1 SNHLY, CDR2 FYNNEI. The CDR3 bases are TGTGCCGGTCAAGGACAGGGGATTACCTACGAGCAGTACTTC. Amino acids: CAGQGQGITYEQYF.

V is TRBV7-9 and J is TRBJ1-3, with D uncertain. CDR1 is SEHNR and CDR2 is FQNEAQ in the germline V gene (reference sequence). The V end was cut by 5 bases, the J end by 0 bases, with 11 bases between. This CDR3 region has 15 residues. The CDR3, as DNA: TGTGCCAGCAGCACTTATACGATCTCTGGAAACACCATATATTTT. It encodes CASSTYTISGNTIYF.

This rearrangement joins TRBV4-1 to TRBJ2-7, with TRBD2 identical over 8 bases. This CDR3 contains 16 residues. Germline assignment: CDR1 MGHRA and CDR2 YSYEKL. J lost 3 bases, V lost 1 base, and 8 bases had no gene match. CDR3 in DNA: TGCGCCAGCAGCCAAGGCATTCCAGCGGGGGACTACGAGCAGTACTTC. It codes for CASSQGIPAGDYEQYF.

This chain connects TRBV27 to TRBJ2-1, with 9 bases fitting TRBD1. The ends lost 4 bases at V and 7 bases at J; junction bases unmatched: 11. The CDR3 has 16 amino acids. Germline CDR1 is MNHEY and CDR2 is SMNVEV (reference sequence). The CDR3 spells CASSSVQGASGNEQFF. The CDR3 bases are TGTGCCAGCAGTTCGGTACAGGGGGCGTCGGGGAATGAGCAGTTCTTC.

The chain is built from TRBV4-3 and TRBJ2-2, with 13 bases identical to TRBD2. Germline V gene sequence: CDR1 LGHNA, CDR2 YSLEER. Trimming cost V 5 bases and J 6 bases; bases outside gene matches: 9. This CDR3 region has 17 residues. The CDR3 nucleotides read TGCGCCAGCAGCGCTCCGGGACTAGCGGGACGTGCCGGGGAGCTGTTTTTT. It translates to CASSAPGLAGRAGELFF.

The rearrangement links TRBV7-2 to TRBJ2-7; 9 positions match TRBD2. V lost 0 bases and J lost 4; bases outside the gene matches: 4. The CDR3 sequence is 15 residues long. Germline V gives CDR1 SGHTA, CDR2 FQGNSA. CDR3 sequence (DNA): TGTGCCAGCAGCTTAGCCGGGCTAGCGGGGTACGAGCAGTACTTC. It encodes CASSLAGLAGYEQYF.

The gene calls are TRBV25-1 and TRBJ2-7; TRBD1 agrees at 8 bases. Germline lookup yields CDR1 MGHDK and CDR2 SYGVNS. The CDR3 is made up of 15 amino acids. V gave up 6 bases and J gave up 5 bases; unmatched junction bases: 12. CDR3 DNA: TGTGCCAGCAGCGATGACAGGGGAGGTCCTCACGAGCAGTACTTC. Translated: CASSDDRGGPHEQYF.

The V and J genes are TRBV11-1 and TRBJ2-2; 12 bases are a match to TRBD2. This CDR3 region has 15 residues. The V gene's germline CDR1 is SGHAT and CDR2 FQDESV (reference sequence). J lost 4 bases, V lost 5 bases, and 2 bases had no gene match. The CDR3 here is CASSLGLAGTGELFF. CDR3 in DNA: TGTGCCAGCAGCCTGGGACTAGCGGGCACCGGGGAGCTGTTTTTT.

The chain is built from TRBV27 and TRBJ2-1; 15 positions agree with TRBD2. Germline V gives CDR1 MNHEY, CDR2 SMNVEV (reference sequence). V lost 7 bases and J lost 1; bases outside the gene matches: 14. This CDR3 spans 20 amino acids. CDR3 coding DNA: TGTGCCAGCACCCGAAAGGGACTAGCGGGGGGTACTAGTTCCTACAATGAGCAGTTCTTC. Translating gives CASTRKGLAGGTSSYNEQFF.

The V call is TRBV28, the J call TRBJ1-4; D unclear. Germline V gives CDR1 MDHEN, CDR2 SYDVKM. CDR3 size: 14 residues. With 1 base removed from V and 5 bases from J, the gap between germline ends came to 8 bases. The CDR3 spells CASSLYSSNEKLFF. In DNA, the CDR3 is TGTGCCAGCAGTTTATACAGCAGCAATGAAAAACTGTTTTTT.